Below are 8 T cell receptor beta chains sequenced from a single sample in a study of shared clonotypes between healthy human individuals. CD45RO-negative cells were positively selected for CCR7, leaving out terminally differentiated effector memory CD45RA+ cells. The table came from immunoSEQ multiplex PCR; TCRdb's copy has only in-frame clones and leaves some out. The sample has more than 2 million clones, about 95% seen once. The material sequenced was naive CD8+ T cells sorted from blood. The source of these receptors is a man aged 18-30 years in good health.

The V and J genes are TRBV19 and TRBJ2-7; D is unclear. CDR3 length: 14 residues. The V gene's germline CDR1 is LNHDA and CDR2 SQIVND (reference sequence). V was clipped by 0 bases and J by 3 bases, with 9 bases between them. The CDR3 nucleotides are TGTGCCAGTAGTATAGAGCCAGGCCGCTACGAGCAGTACTTC. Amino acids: CASSIEPGRYEQYF.

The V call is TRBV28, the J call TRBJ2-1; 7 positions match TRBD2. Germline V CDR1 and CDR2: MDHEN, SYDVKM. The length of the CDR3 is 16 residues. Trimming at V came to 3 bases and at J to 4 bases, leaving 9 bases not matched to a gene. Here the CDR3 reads CASSLWLADRYNEQFF. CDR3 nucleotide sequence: TGTGCCAGCAGTTTGTGGCTAGCGGACCGTTACAATGAGCAGTTCTTC.

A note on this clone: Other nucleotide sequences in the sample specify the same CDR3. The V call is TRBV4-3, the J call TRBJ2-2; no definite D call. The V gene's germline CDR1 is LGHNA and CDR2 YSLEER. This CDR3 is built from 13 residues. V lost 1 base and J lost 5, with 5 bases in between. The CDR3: CASSQGGTGELFF. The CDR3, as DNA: TGCGCCAGCAGCCAAGGGGGTACCGGGGAGCTGTTTTTT.

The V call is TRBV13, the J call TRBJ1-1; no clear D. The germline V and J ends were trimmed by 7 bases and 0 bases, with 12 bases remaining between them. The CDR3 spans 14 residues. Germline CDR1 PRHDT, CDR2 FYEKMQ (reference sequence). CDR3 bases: TGTGCCAGCACCCTCAGCCCGATGAACACTGAAGCTTTCTTT. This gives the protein CASTLSPMNTEAFF.

The CDR3 region has the DNA TGTGCCAGCAAGACAGGGGGGATCGCTAGCACAGATACGCAGTATTTT. Translation gives CASKTGGIASTDTQYF. The V and J genes are TRBV2 and TRBJ2-3; 9 bases agree with TRBD1. Germline lookup yields CDR1 SNHLY and CDR2 FYNNEI. The CDR3 is 16 amino acids. The junction had 8 bases not matched to a gene; V was cut back by 7 bases and J by 0 bases.

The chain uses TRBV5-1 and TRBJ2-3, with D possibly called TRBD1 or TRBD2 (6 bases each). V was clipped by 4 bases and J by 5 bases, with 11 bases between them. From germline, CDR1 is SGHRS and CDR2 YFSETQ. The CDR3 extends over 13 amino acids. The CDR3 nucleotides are TGCGCCAGCAGCGGGGGGCCCAAAGATACGCAGTATTTT. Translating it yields CASSGGPKDTQYF.

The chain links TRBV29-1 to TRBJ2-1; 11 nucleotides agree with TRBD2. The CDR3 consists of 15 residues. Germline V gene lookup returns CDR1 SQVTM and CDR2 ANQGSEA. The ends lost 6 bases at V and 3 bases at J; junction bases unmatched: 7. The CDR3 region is CSVVLAGGVYNEQFF. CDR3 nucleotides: TGCAGCGTGGTCCTAGCGGGAGGAGTCTACAATGAGCAGTTCTTC.

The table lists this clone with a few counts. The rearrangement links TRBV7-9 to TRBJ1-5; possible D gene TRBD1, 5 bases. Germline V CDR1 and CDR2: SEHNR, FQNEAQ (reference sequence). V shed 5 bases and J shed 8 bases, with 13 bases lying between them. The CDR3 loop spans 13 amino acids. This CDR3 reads CASSARQFEPQHF. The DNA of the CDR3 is TGTGCCAGCAGCGCACGACAGTTTGAGCCCCAGCATTTT.